What follows describes a single TCR beta chain. Its antigen remains unknown. The data originate from a study of identical twins. Study results and limitations: Invariant MAIT and iNKT cells could partly confound zero-insertion analyses.

The CDR3 loop spans 19 amino acids. V lost 5 bases, J lost 0 bases, and 20 bases lay in between. The germline V gene encodes CDR1 LNHNV and CDR2 YYDKDF (reference sequence). Unique molecular identifiers were present on the cDNA, and a universal primer site came from template switching. MiXCR, applied by TCRdb to the 5' RACE reads, yields one record per CDR3 protein. Here the sample spans 250,000 to 350,000 distinct CDR3 sequences, 6.5% to 9.5% being singletons. These data were likewise used in another study, on yellow fever vaccine responses in identical twins.

The chain has TRBV15 and TRBJ2-6; D is possibly TRBD1 (5 bases). Material: memory (CD45RO+) T cells sorted from blood. The clonotype originates from a woman between 18 and 29 years old in good health. The CDR3 bases are TGTGCCACCAGCGGGATATTGGGGCTGACCCACTCTGGGGCCAACGTCCTGACTTTC. Amino acid sequence: CATSGILGLTHSGANVLTF.